This TCR beta chain was observed in a study of OX40 agonist ivuxolimab in advanced cancers. Profiling relied on immunoSEQ multiplex PCR, and the TCRdb table lists in-frame clones only, not all of them. The data hold more than 60,000 clones, with 65% to 90% observed a single time. Points on this clone: The antigen is undetermined.

Study results and limitations: There were, on average, more expanded clones in CD8+ T cells than in CD4+. In the 0.1 to 3.0 mg/kg range, CD4+ and CD8+ blood T cells had expanded clonally by week 6. Some patients who did not respond also had low normalized T-cell clonal expansion.

Germline CDR1 and CDR2: LNHDA and SQIVND (reference sequence). The CDR3 consists of 17 residues. V was cut by 0 bases and J by 4 bases, with 16 bases left in between. This receptor was identified in an adult with an advanced solid tumor such as melanoma, head and neck, liver or kidney cancer. V gene TRBV19 combines with J gene TRBJ1-5, with D tentatively TRBD1 (6 bases). The source was CD4+ or CD8+ T cells sorted from blood, collected in a trial of the OX40 agonist ivuxolimab. CDR3 coding DNA: TGTGCCAGTAGTATAGAGCTCAGGGGTCTCTGGAATCAGCCCCAGCATTTT. This encodes CASSIELRGLWNQPQHF.